Following are 30 T cell receptor beta chains from one sample sequenced in a study of cytomegalovirus exposure and HLA in healthy donors (dated by TCRdb to about 2017). The library was prepared using the immunoSEQ multiplex PCR assay. A mixture of 60 forward primers for TCR Vbeta segments and 13 reverse primers for TCR Jbeta segments was used in the multiplex PCR. Entries here come from immuneACCESS through TCRdb and include only in-frame sequences with V and J called. Some clones fail to appear in such tables; in the studies checked, an unresolved V gene covers under half of the shortfall, and the cause of the remainder is unknown. For this sample there are 90,000 to 120,000 clones; roughly 80% appear just once. The top ten clones comprise about 2.5% of the sample. Sequencing was done on a sample of PBMCs. These receptors were obtained from a man between 25 and 39 years old in good health and CMV-seropositive.

This chain links TRBV19 with TRBJ1-5; 7 bases agree with TRBD1. This CDR3 is built from 17 residues. J gave up 0 bases and V 6 bases, and 11 bases lay outside the gene matches. CDR1 and CDR2 from the germline V gene are LNHDA and SQIVND (reference sequence). CDR3 loop: CASSVLGTAYSNQPQHF. The CDR3 nucleotides read TGTGCCAGTAGCGTACTGGGGACAGCATATAGCAATCAGCCCCAGCATTTT.

The chain joins TRBV5-4 to TRBJ2-7, with TRBD2 identical over 10 bases. After removal of 0 bases from V and 6 bases from J, the junction contained 9 bases not matched to a gene. This CDR3 comprises 16 residues. CDR1 and CDR2 (germline): SGHNT, YYREEE (reference sequence). The CDR3 protein is CASSLDSGGSYSEQYF. In DNA, the CDR3 is TGTGCCAGCAGCTTGGATAGCGGGGGGTCCTACTCCGAGCAGTACTTC.

V gene TRBV5-1 combines with J gene TRBJ1-1, with D perhaps TRBD1 (5 bases). Trimming took 0 bases from V and 7 from J, leaving 13 bases between them. This CDR3 has 14 residues. In germline, CDR1 is SGHRS, CDR2 YFSETQ. CDR3 nucleotide sequence: TGCGCCAGCAGCTTGGGAACGGGGGAAAGTGAAGCTTTCTTT. It translates to CASSLGTGESEAFF. The full variable domain, with the rest looked up from reference TRBV5-1 and TRBJ1-1, is KAGVTQTPRYLIKTRGQQVTLSCSPISGHRSVSWYQQTPGQGLQFLFEYFSETQRNKGNFPGRFSGRQFSNSRSEMNVSTLELGDSALYLCASSLGTGESEAFFGQGTRLTVV.

The chain has TRBV7-2 and TRBJ2-3, with D perhaps TRBD2 (6 bases). The germline V gene encodes CDR1 SGHTA and CDR2 FQGNSA. This CDR3 has 15 amino acids. With 6 bases removed from V and 2 bases from J, the gap between germline ends came to 15 bases. The CDR3 DNA sequence: TGTGCCAGCAGAACACCGGGACTTGCCACAGATACGCAGTATTTT. Translating gives CASRTPGLATDTQYF.

The chain carries TRBV7-6 and TRBJ2-3; D remains unclear. CDR3 size: 12 residues. Germline CDR1 and CDR2: SGHVS and FNYEAQ. V was trimmed by 4 bases and J by 4 bases, leaving 6 bases between them. This CDR3 reads CASSSNSDTQYF. CDR3 nucleotide sequence: TGTGCCAGCAGCTCCAACTCAGATACGCAGTATTTT.

The rearrangement links TRBV4-2 to TRBJ1-5; the D gene is possibly TRBD1 (5 bases). The V and J ends lost 0 bases and 5 bases respectively, with 14 bases between them. The CDR3 sequence is 16 residues long. The germline V gene has CDR1 LGHNA and CDR2 YNFKEQ. This CDR3 reads CASSQDRSGGHQPQHF. Written as DNA, the CDR3 is TGTGCCAGCAGCCAAGATCGTTCCGGGGGACATCAGCCCCAGCATTTT.

The chain recombines TRBV13 with TRBJ2-7; TRBD1 aligns across 7 bases. Germline CDR1 and CDR2: PRHDT and FYEKMQ (reference sequence). The CDR3 runs to 13 residues. The V segment lost 6 bases and the J segment 6 bases; nucleotides outside the gene matches: 8. CDR3 in DNA: TGTGCCAGCAGTCTAGGGGGCTCCGGCGAGCAGTACTTC. This codes for CASSLGGSGEQYF.

DNA for the CDR3: TGCGCCAGCAGCTTGGTGGAGCGGGGTGAGCAGTTCTTC. Amino acids: CASSLVERGEQFF. This chain connects TRBV5-1 to TRBJ2-1, with 7 bases fitting TRBD2. Germline CDR1 is SGHRS and CDR2 is YFSETQ. This CDR3 spans 13 amino acids. The junction had 3 bases not matched to a gene; V was cut back by 0 bases and J by 9 bases.

This clone occurred once. The V call is TRBV27, the J call TRBJ2-7; D remains unclear. Trimming left V 2 bases short and J 3 bases short, with 8 bases between. Germline-derived CDR1 and CDR2 are MNHEY and SMNVEV (reference sequence). The CDR3 contains 13 residues. The CDR3 DNA sequence: TGTGCCAGCAGTTTACGACATAACTACGAGCAGTACTTC. As protein: CASSLRHNYEQYF.

V is TRBV30 and J is TRBJ1-2, with D unclear. The length of the CDR3 is 12 residues. Germline CDR1 GTSNPN, CDR2 SVGIG (reference sequence). Trimming pared 1 base from V and 7 bases from J, leaving 10 bases between. The CDR3 loop reads CAWSAPVGGYTF. The CDR3 bases are TGTGCCTGGAGTGCTCCGGTCGGTGGCTACACCTTC.

The J gene is TRBJ1-3, the V gene TRBV7-6; D remains unclear. CDR3 length equals 13 residues. V dropped 6 bases and J dropped 9 bases, with 15 bases sitting between them. Germline lookup yields CDR1 SGHVS and CDR2 FNYEAQ. The CDR3 nucleotides are TGTGCCAGCAGTCCCTCCCGGGTTGGCACCATATATTTT. Protein sequence: CASSPSRVGTIYF.

The V call is TRBV7-9, the J call TRBJ1-2; D unclear. Trimming shortened V by 1 base and J by 8 bases, and 17 bases separated the two germline ends. CDR3 size: 15 residues. CDR1 and CDR2 from the germline V gene are SEHNR and FQNEAQ (reference sequence). The CDR3 nucleotides are TGTGCCAGCAGCTTAGGAGGGTTTCCGTATGAAGGCTACACCTTC. This codes for CASSLGGFPYEGYTF.

The V call is TRBV6-5, the J call TRBJ1-2, with 9 bases that match TRBD1. Germline lookup yields CDR1 MNHEY and CDR2 SVGAGI. The V gene end was trimmed by 4 bases and the J gene end by 5 bases; junction bases not matched to a gene: 2. The CDR3 extends over 13 amino acids. CDR3 region: CASSFDRGYGYTF. For the CDR3, the DNA is TGTGCCAGCAGTTTCGACAGGGGGTATGGCTACACCTTC.

The CDR3 bases are TGTGCCAGCGACAGGGAAGGGTATTCACCCCTCCACTTT. Translation gives CASDREGYSPLHF. The chain links TRBV2 to TRBJ1-6; TRBD1 matches 7 bases. The junction had 6 bases not matched to a gene; V was cut back by 8 bases and J by 8 bases. CDR3 length equals 13 residues. CDR1 and CDR2 from the germline V gene are SNHLY and FYNNEI.

The CDR3 here is CASSLWGQGTDTQYF. The CDR3 coding sequence is TGTGCCAGCAGCTTGTGGGGACAGGGTACAGATACGCAGTATTTT. The chain couples TRBV5-4 to TRBJ2-3, with 9 bases fitting TRBD1. V gave up 1 base and J gave up 3 bases; unmatched junction bases: 3. The CDR3 spans 15 residues. CDR1 is SGHNT, CDR2 YYREEE, per germline (reference sequence). The full variable domain, completed using reference TRBV5-4 and TRBJ2-3, is ETGVTQSPTHLIKTRGQQVTLRCSSQSGHNTVSWYQQALGQGPQFIFQYYREEENGRGNFPPRFSGLQFPNYSSELNVNALELDDSALYLCASSLWGQGTDTQYFGPGTRLTVL.

The chain couples TRBV5-6 to TRBJ1-1; D is undetermined. The V end was cut by 1 base, the J end by 1 base, with 8 bases between. The germline V gene has CDR1 SGHDT and CDR2 YYEEEE. The CDR3 is 14 residues long. For the CDR3, the DNA is TGTGCCAGCAGCTTGTCGTCGGGGAACACTGAAGCTTTCTTT. This gives the protein CASSLSSGNTEAFF. Full variable domain (outside the CDR3, taken from reference TRBV5-6 and TRBJ1-1): DAGVTQSPTHLIKTRGQQVTLRCSPKSGHDTVSWYQQALGQGPQFIFQYYEEEERQRGNFPDRFSGHQFPNYSSELNVNALLLGDSALYLCASSLSSGNTEAFFGQGTRLTVV.

The CDR3 DNA reads TGTGCCACCAGCAGAGGGGACACCTACACCGGGGAGCTGTTTTTT. It translates to CATSRGDTYTGELFF. The chain couples TRBV15 to TRBJ2-2; D might be TRBD1 (6 bases). The CDR3 contains 15 residues. Trimming stripped 1 base from V and 3 bases from J, with 9 bases between. The germline gives CDR1 LNHNV, CDR2 YYDKDF (reference sequence).

The chain employs TRBV4-2 and TRBJ2-7; D is perhaps TRBD2 (6 bases). Germline V CDR1 and CDR2: LGHNA, YNFKEQ. Trimming took 4 bases from V and 3 from J, leaving 16 bases between them. There are 15 residues in the CDR3. The CDR3 sequence is CASSPSGDSYYEQYF. The CDR3 DNA reads as TGTGCCAGCAGCCCGTCGGGGGACTCCTACTACGAGCAGTACTTC.

The chain has TRBV6-5 and TRBJ1-5, with TRBD1 identical over 8 bases. Per germline, CDR1 MNHEY and CDR2 SVGAGI. With 0 bases clipped from V and 7 bases from J, the junction kept 5 bases outside the gene matches. The CDR3 has 15 residues. CDR3 in DNA: TGTGCCAGCAGTTACTCGAAGGACAGGGCACAGCCCCAGCATTTT. Translated: CASSYSKDRAQPQHF.

The CDR3 loop is CASDMGQGRGADTEAFF. As DNA, the CDR3 is TGTGCCAGTGATATGGGACAGGGACGAGGCGCCGACACTGAAGCTTTCTTT. The chain couples TRBV19 to TRBJ1-1; 9 bases fit TRBD1. In germline, CDR1 is LNHDA, CDR2 SQIVND (reference sequence). With 8 bases clipped from V and 3 bases from J, the junction kept 16 bases outside the gene matches. The CDR3 sequence is 17 residues long.

The chain carries TRBV5-1 and TRBJ1-2; 9 nucleotides line up with TRBD1. V gave up 3 bases and J gave up 3 bases; unmatched junction bases: 6. CDR1 SGHRS and CDR2 YFSETQ come from the germline V gene. The CDR3 runs to 15 residues. CDR3 coding DNA: TGCGCCAGCAGCTCCACAGGGGGCTTAGACTATGGCTACACCTTC. Translating gives CASSSTGGLDYGYTF.

This chain uses TRBV6-6 with TRBJ1-6; D not resolved. Trimming cost V 5 bases and J 10 bases, with 21 bases left between them. The CDR3 length is 16 residues. CDR1 is MNHNY and CDR2 is SVGAGI in the germline V gene (reference sequence). The CDR3 loop is CASSPPTGILRSPLHF. The CDR3 DNA reads TGTGCCAGCAGTCCACCAACCGGGATTTTGAGGTCACCCCTCCACTTT.

This sequence joins TRBV5-1 and TRBJ2-7, with TRBD1 matching 7 bases. Germline V CDR1 and CDR2: SGHRS, YFSETQ. CDR3 length: 16 amino acids. The J segment lost 7 bases and the V segment lost 3 bases, leaving 16 bases of the junction unmatched. CDR3 in DNA: TGCGCCAGCAGCTGGGGCACAGGGGTCAATGAGAAAGAGCAGTACTTC. This sequence encodes CASSWGTGVNEKEQYF.

This chain connects TRBV6-5 to TRBJ1-4; the D gene is possibly TRBD1 (5 bases). This CDR3 is built from 13 residues. V gave up 5 bases and J gave up 7 bases, with 11 bases separating them. Germline CDR1 MNHEY, CDR2 SVGAGI. CDR3: CASSTGGVEKLFF. CDR3 DNA sequence: TGTGCCAGCAGTACCGGGGGTGTTGAAAAACTGTTTTTT.

This chain uses TRBV7-6 with TRBJ2-1; D is perhaps TRBD2 (6 bases). V was cut by 5 bases and J by 1 base, with 12 bases left in between. Germline assignment: CDR1 SGHVS and CDR2 FNYEAQ. The CDR3 totals 15 residues. CDR3 nucleotide sequence: TGTGCCAGCAGCCTCGGGGAGGCATCCTACAATGAGCAGTTCTTC. Its translation: CASSLGEASYNEQFF.

The V and J genes are TRBV18 and TRBJ2-1; the D is unclear. Germline-derived CDR1 and CDR2 are KGHSH and LQKENI. Deletions cut 2 bases from V and 9 bases from J, with 5 bases between. The CDR3 sequence is 11 residues long. The DNA of the CDR3 is TGTGCCAGCTCACCATCCGGTGAGCAGTTCTTC. As protein: CASSPSGEQFF.

This chain links TRBV5-1 with TRBJ1-2; D unresolved. CDR1 and CDR2 from the germline V gene are SGHRS and YFSETQ. The V end lost 5 bases, the J end lost 2 bases, and 13 bases lay between the germline ends. The CDR3 runs to 14 residues. The CDR3 sequence: CASSSPYENYGYTF. The DNA for the CDR3 is TGCGCCAGCAGTTCCCCATATGAGAACTATGGCTACACCTTC.

The chain links TRBV6-1 to TRBJ2-7; 8 nucleotides align to TRBD2. The V segment lost 4 bases and the J segment 11 bases; nucleotides outside the gene matches: 7. The CDR3 contains 12 residues. Per germline, CDR1 MNHNS and CDR2 SASEGT. This CDR3 is CASSASGTREYF. CDR3 sequence (DNA): TGTGCCAGCAGTGCCTCCGGGACTAGGGAGTACTTC.

The J gene is TRBJ2-2, the V gene TRBV11-3; 7 bases align to TRBD2. J lost 4 bases, V lost 5 bases, and 7 bases had no gene match. The CDR3 spans 15 residues. From germline, CDR1 is SGHNT and CDR2 YENEEA. CDR3 DNA sequence: TGTGCCAGCAGCGTCAGCGGGGCCTCCACCGGGGAGCTGTTTTTT. Its translation: CASSVSGASTGELFF.

This clone was seen only once. The CDR3 reads CASSMGVLQGPPLHF. Written as DNA, the CDR3 is TGTGCCAGTAGTATGGGGGTCCTACAGGGGCCACCCCTCCACTTT. This chain links TRBV19 with TRBJ1-6; 7 positions match TRBD1. Germline CDR1 LNHDA, CDR2 SQIVND (reference sequence). Trimming at V came to 3 bases and at J to 11 bases, leaving 10 bases not matched to a gene. This CDR3 is 15 amino acids long.